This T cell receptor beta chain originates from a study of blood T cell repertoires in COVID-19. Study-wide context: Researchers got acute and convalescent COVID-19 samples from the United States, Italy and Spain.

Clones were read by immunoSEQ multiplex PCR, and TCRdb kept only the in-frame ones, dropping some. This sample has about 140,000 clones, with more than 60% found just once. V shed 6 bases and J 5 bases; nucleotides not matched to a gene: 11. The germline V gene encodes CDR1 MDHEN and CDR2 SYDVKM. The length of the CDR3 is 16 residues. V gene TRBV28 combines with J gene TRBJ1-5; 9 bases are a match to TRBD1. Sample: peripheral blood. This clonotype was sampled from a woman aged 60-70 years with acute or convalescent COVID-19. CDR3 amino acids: CASSEDRTGAHQPQHF. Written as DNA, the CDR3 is TGTGCCAGCAGCGAAGATAGGACAGGGGCCCATCAGCCCCAGCATTTT.